This T cell receptor (beta chain) was observed in a study of cytomegalovirus exposure and HLA in healthy donors. General observations from the study: Indistinguishable V segments such as TRBV6-2 and TRBV6-3 were excluded. As a later analysis showed, a missense DCLRE1C variant was linked to trimming of TCR beta V- and J-genes. Per published accounts, TCR beta sequences correctly predicted the HLA-A and HLA-B alleles of most subjects.

With 60 Vbeta and 13 Jbeta primers, the PCR was carried out. The data were produced by immunoSEQ multiplex PCR, yet TCRdb's version contains in-frame clones alone and is incomplete. The repertoire holds almost 200,000 clones, with 70% to 80% as singletons. This clone was recorded a few times. Its antigen is as yet unknown. V shed 3 bases and J shed 2 bases, with 5 bases lying between them. Per germline, CDR1 LNHDA and CDR2 SQIVND (reference sequence). This CDR3 region has 13 residues. The specimen sequenced was PBMCs. V usage is TRBV19 and J usage is TRBJ1-5, with no clear D. This TCR was sampled from a male donor in good health and CMV-seropositive. This CDR3 is CASSISRNQPQHF. The DNA for the CDR3 is TGTGCCAGTAGTATCTCCCGCAATCAGCCCCAGCATTTT.